This is a list of T cell receptor beta chains from one sample in a study of blood T cell repertoires in COVID-19. Some clones are missing from TCRdb's copy, which holds only in-frame ones; the method was immunoSEQ multiplex PCR. The sample holds 450,000 or so clones, about nine tenths seen once. The sequenced material came from PBMCs or T cells enriched from blood (not recorded which). The receptors shown here come from a man in his late teens or twenties who had recovered from COVID-19. Both conserved end residues are part of each CDR3. A D gene is named only where the DNA matches it firmly. A row's size may be missing; if present it is once, few, many or a size class.

TRBV27	-	TRBJ2-3	-	TGTGCCAGCAGTCGGCTAGCCATTGGCACAGATACGCAGTATTTT	CASSRLAIGTDTQYF
TRBV30	-	TRBJ1-6	-	TGTGCCTGGAGTATCCAGGGGAATTCACCCCTCCACTTT	CAWSIQGNSPLHF
TRBV28	-	TRBJ1-1	TRBD1	TGTGCCAGCAGTCTCCCAGGGGGCACTGAAGCTTTCTTT	CASSLPGGTEAFF
TRBV6-1	-	TRBJ1-2	TRBD1	TGTGCCAGCAGTGTGGACAGGGGGGACTATGGCTACACCTTC	CASSVDRGDYGYTF
TRBV12-3/TRBV12-4	-	TRBJ2-3	TRBD2	TGTGCCGTCACTAGCGGGATAGCAGATACGCAGTATTTT	CAVTSGIADTQYF
TRBV19	-	TRBJ1-1	TRBD1	TGTGCCAGTAGGCCGGACAGGGCTGGAAGCACTGAAGCTTTCTTT	CASRPDRAGSTEAFF
TRBV12-3/TRBV12-4	once	TRBJ1-2	TRBD1	TGTGCCAGCAGTAACAGGGGGAACTATGGCTACACCTTC	CASSNRGNYGYTF
TRBV29-1	-	TRBJ2-1	TRBD1	TGCAGCGCCCCTCGGTTTAAATTGACAGGGGATGAGCAGTTCTTC	CSAPRFKLTGDEQFF
TRBV11-2	-	TRBJ1-1	-	TGTGCCAGCAGCTGGACGGGGATGAACACTGAAGCTTTCTTT	CASSWTGMNTEAFF
TRBV6-8	-	TRBJ2-3	TRBD1	TGTGCCAGCAACCCCCTCTCTCGGGTCAGGGGGCCGAATCCCGCAGATACGCAGTATTTT	CASNPLSRVRGPNPADTQYF
TRBV5-5	-	TRBJ2-5	TRBD2	TGTGCCAGCAGGGCGACTAGCGGGGGGTTACCGGGAGAGACCCAGTACTTC	CASRATSGGLPGETQYF
TRBV28	-	TRBJ2-5	-	TGTGCCAGCAGTTTCCCCGGGGGGCGGGGACAAGAGACCCAGTACTTC	CASSFPGGRGQETQYF
TRBV5-4	-	TRBJ2-2	TRBD2	TGTGCCAGCAGCGTTACTAGCGGGAGTGCCGGGGAGCTGTTTTTT	CASSVTSGSAGELFF